In its sample, the clone carrying this T cell receptor (beta chain) was seen a few times. As yet, its antigen is unknown. Germline V gene data show CDR1 as SGHVS and CDR2 as FNYEAQ. The CDR3 spans 15 residues. Trimming took 3 bases from V and 0 from J, leaving 11 bases between them. With a J-beta primer mix and a sample-barcoded 5' primer, a second PCR ran roughly 7 to 11 cycles. Using its own MiXCR run on the 5' RACE reads, TCRdb lists one record per CDR3 protein. The sample lists 800,000 to 1,000,000 distinct CDR3 sequences; roughly 48% were seen once. The authors extracted at least 5 micrograms of total RNA per sample. The source of the sample is a study of blood T cells in healthy people across ages. Study as a whole: Researchers report that template switching captured about one barcoded beta molecule per two T cells.

Findings and caveats of the study: It was not known whether donors were CMV positive (a possible confounder of expanded clonotype changes).

The sequenced sample consisted of blood. V gene TRBV7-6 combines with J gene TRBJ1-1, with TRBD1 as a possible D gene (5 bases). The clonotype was recovered from a young man in good health. This chain's CDR3 is CASSLERDLNTEAFF. As DNA, the CDR3 is TGTGCCAGCAGCTTGGAGAGGGACTTGAACACTGAAGCTTTCTTT.